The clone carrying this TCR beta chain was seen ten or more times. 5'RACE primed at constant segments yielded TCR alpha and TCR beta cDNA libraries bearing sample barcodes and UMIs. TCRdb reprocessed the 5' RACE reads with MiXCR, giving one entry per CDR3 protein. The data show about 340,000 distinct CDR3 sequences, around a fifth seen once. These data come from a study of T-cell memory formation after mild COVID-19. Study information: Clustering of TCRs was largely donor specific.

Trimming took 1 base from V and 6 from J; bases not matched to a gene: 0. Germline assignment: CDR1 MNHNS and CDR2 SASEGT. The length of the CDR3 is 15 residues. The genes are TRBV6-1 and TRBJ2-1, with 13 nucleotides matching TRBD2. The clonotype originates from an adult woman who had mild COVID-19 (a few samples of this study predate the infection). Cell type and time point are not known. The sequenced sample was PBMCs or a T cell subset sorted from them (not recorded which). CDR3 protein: CASSEGTSGSNEQFF. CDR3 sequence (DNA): TGTGCCAGCAGTGAAGGGACTAGCGGGAGCAATGAGCAGTTCTTC.